The clone carrying this T cell receptor beta chain came up many times. The antigen is not known. The data are from a study of T-cell reconstitution after alpha-beta-depleted transplantation in children. Overall study results and limits: About two months after transplant, alpha-beta T cells reportedly came from several hundred expanded graft clones. From newly produced T cells came most of the T-cell counts and diversity one year after transplant. Certain patients had high TCRbeta diversity at day 60, and it came from recipient T cells and thymic progenitors that survived.

It was with unique molecular identifiers that the TCRbeta library was prepared. TCRdb reprocessed the PCR reads via MiXCR and lists one record per CDR3 protein. The data show 6,600 or so distinct CDR3 sequences, 4% to 5.5% seen once. J was trimmed by 5 bases and V by 5 bases; bases with no gene match: 8. This CDR3 has 14 amino acids. Germline assignment: CDR1 MNHEY and CDR2 SVGAGI. Sample: PBMCs, mostly from graft donor cells, taken 180 days after TCRalphabeta/CD19-depleted stem cell transplant. The source is a child in the first two years of life who had a stem cell transplant for acute myeloid leukemia, so the T cells may come from the graft donor. The V and J genes are TRBV6-5 and TRBJ2-7; TRBD1 matches at 8 bases. CDR3 in DNA: TGTGCCAGCAGTCGCTGGACAGGGAAACACGAGCAGTACTTC. Protein product: CASSRWTGKHEQYF.